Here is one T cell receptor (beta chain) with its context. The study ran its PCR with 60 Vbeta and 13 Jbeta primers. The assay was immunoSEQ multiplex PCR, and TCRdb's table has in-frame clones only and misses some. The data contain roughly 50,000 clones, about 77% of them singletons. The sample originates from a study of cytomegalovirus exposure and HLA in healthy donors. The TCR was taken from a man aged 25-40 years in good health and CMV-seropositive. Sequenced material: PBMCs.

The CDR3 is CASSPSTSGTDTQYF. DNA for the CDR3: TGCGCCAGCAGCCCCTCGACTAGCGGCACAGATACGCAGTATTTT. The gene calls are TRBV5-1 and TRBJ2-3; TRBD2 matches at 8 bases. The CDR3 length is 15 residues. V lost 4 bases and J lost 1; bases outside the gene matches: 5. The germline CDR1 and CDR2 sequences are SGHRS and YFSETQ.